One and the same sample provided the 17 T cell receptor beta chains below, sequenced in a study of CD4 and CD8 cells across lung adenocarcinoma regions. TCRdb ran MiXCR on the PCR reads and lists one entry per CDR3 protein. The data hold around 18,000 distinct CDR3 sequences, with roughly half observed a single time. Sample: CD8+ T cells from the center of a lung tumor. Every receptor here comes from a female donor with lung adenocarcinoma. The CD4 and CD8 labels of this study may be unreliable.

This clonotype was found a few times. At one of its ends the junction is not consistent with the germline gene, which may arise from a read error. The rearrangement links TRBV11-1 to TRBJ2-1, with D perhaps matching TRBD1 (5 bases). Looked up from germline, CDR1 is SGHAT and CDR2 is FQDESV (reference sequence). CDR3 length equals 10 residues. CDR3: CASSPQGWYF. The DNA for the CDR3 is TGTGCCAGCAGCCCGCAGGGTTGGTACTTC.

The sample holds many counts of this clonotype. It may be a read error: a sequence one base away is much more abundant. The gene calls are TRBV6-5 and TRBJ2-5; 8 bases agree with TRBD2. The CDR3 runs to 15 residues. Trimming at V came to 0 bases and at J to 11 bases, leaving 11 bases not matched to a gene. In germline, CDR1 is MNHEY, CDR2 SVGAGI. As DNA, the CDR3 is TGTGCCAGCAGTTACTCAAACGGGGGGGCCAATGAGCAGTACTTC. As protein: CASSYSNGGANEQYF.

A few counts support this clonotype. This may be a read error, as it is one base from a much larger clone. This rearrangement joins TRBV7-2 to TRBJ2-4; D might be TRBD1 (5 bases). The CDR3 sequence is 12 residues long. The V end lost 3 bases, the J end lost 13 bases, and 13 bases lay between the germline ends. In germline, CDR1 is SGHTA, CDR2 FQGNSA. This CDR3 reads CASSFSGKKQYF. CDR3 DNA: TGTGCCAGCAGCTTTTCAGGGAAAAAGCAGTACTTC.

Of note for this clonotype: A read error is likely, as this CDR3 ends without the conserved phenylalanine or tryptophan. It is unclear where the CDR3 begins or ends on the DNA, so no DNA is shown, and the CDR3 is as TCRdb lists it. The chain links TRBV6-1 to TRBJ2-3; the DNA was not used to check the table's D call, TRBD1. The CDR3 contains 14 residues when both ends are counted. Germline CDR1 and CDR2: MNHNS and SASEGT. CDR3 sequence: CAGRGGRDQDTQYL.

The chain uses TRBV6-5 and TRBJ1-3; D gene ambiguous. V lost 9 bases and J lost 10, with 10 bases in between. CDR1 is MNHEY and CDR2 is SVGAGI in the germline V gene. The CDR3 totals 10 residues. The CDR3 bases are TGTGCCAGTGGTTCTCGGACCATATATTTT. It codes for CASGSRTIYF.

The chain uses TRBV6-5 and TRBJ2-3; D unclear. This CDR3 contains 15 residues. CDR1 is MNHEY, CDR2 SVGAGI, per germline. Trimming took 1 base from V and 0 from J, leaving 8 bases between them. Here the CDR3 reads CASSYWAVSTDTQYF. CDR3 sequence (DNA): TGTGCCAGCAGTTACTGGGCTGTGAGCACAGATACGCAGTATTTT.

J is TRBJ1-5 and V is TRBV7-2; no firm D call. Germline V gives CDR1 SGHTA, CDR2 FQGNSA. V was shortened by 8 bases and J by 4 bases, with 12 bases between the two germline ends. The CDR3 totals 13 residues. CDR3 coding DNA: TGTGCCAGCGGGAGTGGGCCGAATCAGCCCCAGCATTTT. This codes for CASGSGPNQPQHF.

The rearrangement links TRBV6-1 to TRBJ1-2; D is uncertain. CDR3 length: 12 residues. Germline CDR1 MNHNS, CDR2 SASEGT. V lost 6 bases to trimming and J lost 6 bases, with 11 bases between them. The CDR3 region has the DNA TGTGCCAGCAGCCTCACGTGGGATGGCTACACCTTC. Residues: CASSLTWDGYTF.

This clonotype rates as medium-sized. The genes are TRBV27 and TRBJ2-5; TRBD2 might be the D (6 bases). CDR1 MNHEY and CDR2 SMNVEV come from the germline V gene (reference sequence). Trimming shortened V by 6 bases and J by 4 bases, and 18 bases separated the two germline ends. The CDR3 covers 15 residues. The chain's CDR3 is CASSPRRGAGETQYF. CDR3 coding DNA: TGTGCCAGCAGCCCCCGCCGCGGGGCGGGAGAGACCCAGTACTTC.

This chain connects TRBV4-1 to TRBJ2-1; D is undetermined. V gave up 0 bases and J gave up 8 bases, with 5 bases separating them. The CDR3 has 12 amino acids. The germline gives CDR1 MGHRA, CDR2 YSYEKL. CDR3 in amino acids: CASSQEFDEQFF. The CDR3 DNA sequence: TGCGCCAGCAGCCAAGAATTCGATGAGCAGTTCTTC.

A single count supports this clonotype. The chain is built from TRBV7-2 and TRBJ2-1, with 7 bases aligning to TRBD1. CDR1 is SGHTA, CDR2 FQGNSA, per germline. The CDR3 is 14 amino acids. With 1 base clipped from V and 6 bases from J, the junction kept 3 bases outside the gene matches. CDR3 in DNA: TGTGCCAGCAGCTTAGATAACAGGGGCAATGAGCAGTTCTTC. Amino acid sequence: CASSLDNRGNEQFF. Together with reference TRBV7-2 and TRBJ2-1, the CDR3 gives the full variable domain: GAGVSQSPSNKVTEKGKDVELRCDPISGHTALYWYRQSLGQGLEFLIYFQGNSAPDKSGLPSDRFSAERTGGSVSTLTIQRTQQEDSAVYLCASSLDNRGNEQFFGPGTRLTVL.

This clonotype was seen many times. This chain links TRBV6-1 with TRBJ1-6; TRBD1 aligns across 9 bases. Germline V gene data show CDR1 as MNHNS and CDR2 as SASEGT. The CDR3 has 19 residues. After removal of 6 bases from V and 8 bases from J, the junction contained 20 bases not matched to a gene. Here the CDR3 reads CASSRRPGQGRIVDSPLHF. The CDR3 DNA is TGTGCCAGCAGCCGTAGACCGGGACAGGGAAGAATTGTGGATTCACCCCTCCACTTT.

This chain links TRBV10-1 with TRBJ2-5; no definite D call. With the DNA end fitting TRBJ2-7 better, the J assignment may be wrong. CDR3 length equals 12 residues. The V gene's germline CDR1 is WNHNN and CDR2 SYGVQD (reference sequence). CDR3 nucleotide sequence: TGCGCCAGCTCCGGCGGAACCTACGAGCAGTACTTC. Amino acids: CASSGGTYEQYF.

The J gene is TRBJ2-1, the V gene TRBV6-1, with D possibly matching TRBD2 (6 bases). The J call is doubtful: the DNA matches TRBJ2-7 better. This CDR3 has 12 amino acids. The V gene's germline CDR1 is MNHNS and CDR2 SASEGT. Here the CDR3 reads CASTGSFYEQYF. In DNA, the CDR3 is TGTGCCAGCACCGGGAGCTTCTACGAGCAGTACTTC.

This clonotype has a handful of counts. The rearrangement joins TRBV10-2 to TRBJ2-5; 11 bases agree with TRBD2. The tail of the sequence fits TRBJ2-7 better, so the J call may be wrong. CDR1 is WSHSY and CDR2 is SAAADI in the germline V gene. The CDR3 extends over 17 amino acids. CDR3 region: CASRGATGTSGAYEQYF. The DNA of the CDR3 is TGCGCCAGCAGGGGGGCCACCGGGACTAGCGGCGCCTACGAGCAGTACTTC.

A remark on this clonotype: This is likely a read error, given that the CDR3 carries no conserved phenylalanine or tryptophan at its end. As DNA, the CDR3 is TGTGCCAGCAGTTCACCTGCAGAGACCCAGTACTCC. Its protein is CASSSPAETQYS. The chain joins TRBV27 to TRBJ2-5, with no clear D. CDR3 length: 12 amino acids. Germline CDR1 reads MNHEY; CDR2 reads SMNVEV (reference sequence). Trimming shortened V by 4 bases and J by 4 bases, and 7 bases separated the two germline ends.

A word on this clonotype: One junction end does not reproduce the germline sequence, and a read error may be involved. The J gene is TRBJ2-1, the V gene TRBV6-8, with D possibly TRBD1 on 6 matching bases. The J call may be mistaken, given a closer DNA end match to TRBJ2-7. The CDR3 has 14 residues. Germline V gives CDR1 MNHGY, CDR2 SAAAGT. The CDR3 loop reads CGSRGTTAQNTQYF. The DNA of the CDR3 is TGTGGCAGCAGGGGCACAACAGCCCAAAACACGCAGTACTTC.